This T cell receptor (beta chain) was recorded in a study of T cells in Graves' hyperthyroidism and ophthalmopathy. The source material, RNA transcripts, was used to amplify TCR beta CDR3 regions. During a first-round RT-PCR of the TCR CDR3, the HTBI primer set was used. TCRdb redid the calling of the multiplex PCR reads with MiXCR, one entry per CDR3 protein. The top ten clones hold 11% of a sample with some 500,000 distinct CDR3 sequences, roughly a quarter of them seen once. This clonotype was counted many times. The CDR3 loop spans 14 amino acids. The V segment lost 1 base and the J segment 6 bases; nucleotides outside the gene matches: 3. Germline CDR1 is MNHEY and CDR2 is SVGAGI.

The specimen sequenced was blood. This clonotype was sampled from a young woman with Graves' ophthalmopathy. The chain links TRBV6-5 to TRBJ1-2; the match to TRBD1 covers 9 bases. The CDR3 loop reads CASSYLDRGDGYTF. The CDR3 nucleotides are TGTGCCAGCAGTTACTTGGACAGGGGAGATGGCTACACCTTC.